The 32 T cell receptor beta chains in this list originate from one sample, sequenced in a study of radiotherapy plus CTLA-4 blockade in lung cancer. Assay: immunoSEQ multiplex PCR; the TCRdb copy retains only in-frame clones and omits some. The profile shows tens of thousands of clones, roughly three quarters of them singletons. The sample consisted of peripheral blood, taken from a patient treated with radiotherapy plus ipilimumab. The receptors originated from a human donor with non-small cell lung cancer whose response to radiotherapy plus ipilimumab could not be evaluated.

This sequence joins TRBV7-3 and TRBJ2-2; 11 nucleotides line up with TRBD2. V gave up 1 base and J gave up 5 bases; unmatched junction bases: 3. Germline CDR1 reads SGHTA; CDR2 reads FQGTGA. The CDR3 runs to 16 residues. CDR3 protein: CASSLITSGGTGELFF. As DNA, the CDR3 is TGTGCCAGCAGCTTAATAACTAGCGGGGGTACCGGGGAGCTGTTTTTT.

The CDR3 coding sequence is TGTGCCAGCTCACAGCCGGACTATGGCTACACCTTC. This encodes CASSQPDYGYTF. The V call is TRBV18, the J call TRBJ1-2; no clear D gene. In germline, CDR1 is KGHSH, CDR2 LQKENI. The CDR3 extends over 12 amino acids. V was cut by 4 bases and J by 3 bases, with 6 bases left in between.

The table lists this clone with a few counts. J is TRBJ2-3 and V is TRBV29-1; 10 bases match TRBD2. V shed 6 bases, J shed 4 bases, and the junction held 13 bases outside the gene matches. Looked up from germline, CDR1 is SQVTM and CDR2 is ANQGSEA. CDR3 length: 16 residues. CDR3 DNA: TGCAGCGTAACGGGACTAGCGAACCCACGGGCAGATACGCAGTATTTT. This gives the protein CSVTGLANPRADTQYF.

This clone was observed a single time. The J gene is TRBJ1-2, the V gene TRBV14; the match to TRBD1 covers 9 bases. Looked up from germline, CDR1 is SGHDN and CDR2 is FVKESK. This CDR3 contains 18 residues. The V and J ends lost 4 bases and 3 bases, in that order; junction bases with no gene match: 15. The CDR3 loop reads CASSRVGQGIPVDYGYTF. CDR3 coding DNA: TGTGCCAGCAGCCGAGTGGGACAGGGTATTCCTGTTGACTATGGCTACACCTTC.

The chain links TRBV7-2 to TRBJ1-3; TRBD1 is a possible D gene (5 bases). From germline, CDR1 is SGHTA and CDR2 FQGNSA. There are 17 residues in the CDR3. The germline V and J ends were trimmed by 2 bases and 2 bases, with 16 bases remaining between them. The CDR3, as DNA: TGTGCCAGCAGCTTACAAAGAGTGGCAGGGACTGGAAACACCATATATTTT. This gives the protein CASSLQRVAGTGNTIYF.

The chain employs TRBV5-1 and TRBJ2-3; 7 nucleotides agree with TRBD2. The CDR3 extends over 14 amino acids. The V segment lost 6 bases and the J segment 4 bases; nucleotides outside the gene matches: 8. Per germline, CDR1 SGHRS and CDR2 YFSETQ. CDR3 protein: CASKEQAGADTQYF. The CDR3, as DNA: TGCGCCAGCAAGGAACAGGCGGGAGCAGATACGCAGTATTTT. Looking up the rest from reference TRBV5-1 and TRBJ2-3 gives the full variable domain: KAGVTQTPRYLIKTRGQQVTLSCSPISGHRSVSWYQQTPGQGLQFLFEYFSETQRNKGNFPGRFSGRQFSNSRSEMNVSTLELGDSALYLCASKEQAGADTQYFGPGTRLTVL.

J is TRBJ1-1 and V is TRBV7-3, with D perhaps TRBD1 (5 bases). The V gene's germline CDR1 is SGHTA and CDR2 FQGTGA. V shed 1 base and J shed 1 base, with 10 bases lying between them. CDR3 length: 15 residues. The CDR3 protein is CASSLNLGGNTEAFF. The CDR3, as DNA: TGTGCCAGCAGCTTAAATCTGGGGGGGAACACTGAAGCTTTCTTT. Using reference TRBV7-3 and TRBJ1-1 for the parts outside the CDR3, the full variable domain is GAGVSQTPSNKVTEKGKYVELRCDPISGHTALYWYRQSLGQGPEFLIYFQGTGAADDSGLPNDRFFAVRPEGSVSTLKIQRTERGDSAVYLCASSLNLGGNTEAFFGQGTRLTVV.

V and J are TRBV5-1 and TRBJ2-1; the D gene is possibly TRBD2 (6 bases). Germline V gene sequence: CDR1 SGHRS, CDR2 YFSETQ. CDR3 length equals 14 residues. Trimming removed 4 bases from V and 7 bases from J, with 15 bases in between. CDR3 sequence reads: CASSSRTAGNEQFF. The CDR3 DNA reads TGCGCCAGCAGCAGCAGGACGGCGGGGAATGAGCAGTTCTTC. Filled out from reference TRBV5-1 and TRBJ2-1, the complete variable domain reads KAGVTQTPRYLIKTRGQQVTLSCSPISGHRSVSWYQQTPGQGLQFLFEYFSETQRNKGNFPGRFSGRQFSNSRSEMNVSTLELGDSALYLCASSSRTAGNEQFFGPGTRLTVL.

The chain links TRBV18 to TRBJ1-6; 8 bases line up with TRBD1. Trimming removed 6 bases from V and 2 bases from J; junction bases left unmatched: 3. Germline assignment: CDR1 KGHSH and CDR2 LQKENI. The CDR3 covers 15 residues. CDR3 bases: TGTGCCAGCTCGCAGGGGGCTACCTATAATTCACCCCTCCACTTT. This codes for CASSQGATYNSPLHF.

The V gene is TRBV5-4, the J gene TRBJ2-1, with TRBD2 identical over 9 bases. Germline V gives CDR1 SGHNT, CDR2 YYREEE (reference sequence). This CDR3 has 15 amino acids. Trimming took 4 bases from V and 4 from J; bases not matched to a gene: 6. In DNA, the CDR3 is TGTGCCAGCAGCCTAGGGCGGGGGGGATACAATGAGCAGTTCTTC. Translated: CASSLGRGGYNEQFF.

The chain carries TRBV27 and TRBJ2-7, with a weak D call TRBD2 (6 bases). The CDR3 sequence is 13 residues long. Trimming pared 10 bases from V and 2 bases from J, leaving 15 bases between. In germline, CDR1 is MNHEY, CDR2 SMNVEV (reference sequence). The CDR3 bases are TGTGCCACTAGCGTCGGCAGGGCCTACGAGCAGTACTTC. It translates to CATSVGRAYEQYF.

The rearrangement joins TRBV2 to TRBJ1-1; D gene ambiguous. The V gene lost 7 bases and the J gene lost 8 bases, with 17 bases spanning the gap. This CDR3 comprises 13 residues. Germline V CDR1 and CDR2: SNHLY, FYNNEI. The CDR3 reads CASTSEVQSEAFF. As DNA, the CDR3 is TGTGCCAGCACCTCTGAGGTCCAGTCCGAAGCTTTCTTT.

This clone was counted only a few times. The chain carries TRBV7-2 and TRBJ1-1; D is undetermined. Trimming shortened V by 4 bases and J by 3 bases, and 12 bases separated the two germline ends. CDR3 length: 14 amino acids. Germline V lookup: CDR1 SGHTA, CDR2 FQGNSA. CDR3 sequence: CASSYAPTDTEAFF. For the CDR3, the DNA is TGTGCCAGCAGCTATGCCCCCACGGACACTGAAGCTTTCTTT. The full variable domain, with the rest looked up from reference TRBV7-2 and TRBJ1-1, is GAGVSQSPSNKVTEKGKDVELRCDPISGHTALYWYRQSLGQGLEFLIYFQGNSAPDKSGLPSDRFSAERTGGSVSTLTIQRTQQEDSAVYLCASSYAPTDTEAFFGQGTRLTVV.

This sequence joins TRBV7-2 and TRBJ2-5, with D possibly being TRBD1 (6 bases). V was cut by 1 base and J by 7 bases, with 13 bases left in between. Germline lookup yields CDR1 SGHTA and CDR2 FQGNSA. The CDR3 totals 14 residues. The DNA for the CDR3 is TGTGCCAGCAGCTTAGACCGGGACACCCCGACCCAGTACTTC. Translation: CASSLDRDTPTQYF.

The chain links TRBV18 to TRBJ1-1, with D uncertain. Germline V gene data show CDR1 as KGHSH and CDR2 as LQKENI. The CDR3 is 13 amino acids. Trimming left V 5 bases short and J 1 base short, with 8 bases between. DNA for the CDR3: TGTGCCAGCTCAAGGTCAGGGAACACTGAAGCTTTCTTT. Its translation is CASSRSGNTEAFF.

The V gene is TRBV28, the J gene TRBJ2-3; 8 positions agree with TRBD2. The germline V gene has CDR1 MDHEN and CDR2 SYDVKM. Trimming at V came to 3 bases and at J to 3 bases, leaving 5 bases not matched to a gene. This CDR3 spans 15 amino acids. DNA of the CDR3: TGTGCCAGCAGTTTCAGCGGGAGTGTAACAGATACGCAGTATTTT. Its protein product is CASSFSGSVTDTQYF.

This clone was counted a single time. Here the CDR3 reads CASSQDLASGRTDTQYF. DNA for the CDR3: TGCGCCAGCAGCCAAGATTTGGCTAGCGGGCGGACAGATACGCAGTATTTT. The rearrangement links TRBV4-1 to TRBJ2-3, with 8 nucleotides matching TRBD2. The V and J ends lost 0 bases and 3 bases, in that order; junction bases with no gene match: 8. The CDR3 has 17 amino acids. The V gene's germline CDR1 is MGHRA and CDR2 YSYEKL.

V usage is TRBV7-2 and J usage is TRBJ2-3; D might be TRBD2 (6 bases). Germline V lookup: CDR1 SGHTA, CDR2 FQGNSA. V was pared by 3 bases and J by 7 bases, with 11 bases between. The CDR3 has 13 amino acids. The CDR3 sequence is CASSFGTRNTQYF. The CDR3 nucleotides read TGTGCCAGCAGCTTCGGGACTCGAAATACGCAGTATTTT.

The V call is TRBV19, the J call TRBJ1-5; maybe TRBD1 (6 bases). Per the germline V gene, CDR1 is LNHDA and CDR2 is SQIVND (reference sequence). Deletions cut 3 bases from V and 8 bases from J, with 17 bases between. This CDR3 is built from 15 residues. The CDR3 sequence: CASSIRNREGKPQHF. The CDR3 DNA follows: TGTGCCAGTAGTATCAGGAACAGGGAAGGAAAGCCCCAGCATTTT. The full variable domain, completed using reference TRBV19 and TRBJ1-5, is DGGITQSPKYLFRKEGQNVTLSCEQNLNHDAMYWYRQDPGQGLRLIYYSQIVNDFQKGDIAEGYSVSREKKESFPLTVTSAQKNPTAFYLCASSIRNREGKPQHFGDGTRLSIL.

The chain carries TRBV18 and TRBJ2-5; TRBD1 is a possible D gene (6 bases). The germline CDR1 and CDR2 sequences are KGHSH and LQKENI. CDR3 length: 15 amino acids. V was trimmed by 3 bases and J by 0 bases, leaving 11 bases between them. The CDR3 region is CASSPRTANQETQYF. The CDR3 DNA follows: TGTGCCAGCTCACCGCGGACAGCGAACCAAGAGACCCAGTACTTC.

J is TRBJ1-1 and V is TRBV7-9; no clear D gene. Germline V gene sequence: CDR1 SEHNR, CDR2 FQNEAQ (reference sequence). V was pared by 1 base and J by 5 bases, with 8 bases between. The CDR3 extends over 13 amino acids. CDR3 sequence (DNA): TGTGCCAGCAGCTTAGACGAGGGAACTGAAGCTTTCTTT. Translation gives CASSLDEGTEAFF.

The rearrangement joins TRBV7-2 to TRBJ2-5; a weak D match, TRBD1 (5 bases). Germline CDR1 reads SGHTA; CDR2 reads FQGNSA. This CDR3 has 14 residues. V was trimmed by 0 bases and J by 5 bases, leaving 10 bases between them. The CDR3 bases are TGTGCCAGCAGCTTAGCGCAGGGCTGGGAGACCCAGTACTTC. Its translation: CASSLAQGWETQYF.

The chain links TRBV9 to TRBJ2-3; no reliable D call. Germline CDR1 is SGDLS and CDR2 is YYNGEE. The ends were cut back, 0 bases at V and 8 bases at J, with 13 bases in the middle. This CDR3 contains 14 residues. The CDR3 region has the DNA TGTGCCAGCAGCGTAGAGAGTACCCTCTCTACGCAGTATTTT. This translates into CASSVESTLSTQYF.

The J gene is TRBJ2-7, the V gene TRBV7-2; no clear D. The CDR3 consists of 11 residues. Trimming removed 4 bases from V and 3 bases from J, with 4 bases in between. Germline CDR1 and CDR2: SGHTA and FQGNSA. In DNA, the CDR3 is TGTGCCAGCAGCTATTACTACGAGCAGTACTTC. It is translated as CASSYYYEQYF.

The chain links TRBV29-1 to TRBJ2-1; 12 bases map to TRBD2. Germline V lookup: CDR1 SQVTM, CDR2 ANQGSEA. V trimming: 5 bases; J trimming: 9 bases; junction bases outside the gene matches: 8. The CDR3 extends over 14 amino acids. CDR3 sequence (DNA): TGCAGCGTTCTTGGACTAGCGGGGAGATTTGAGCAGTTCTTC. Protein product: CSVLGLAGRFEQFF.

This chain links TRBV6-5 with TRBJ2-3; D uncertain. The V end lost 7 bases, the J end lost 6 bases, and 14 bases lay between the germline ends. The CDR3 sequence is 13 residues long. CDR1 and CDR2 from the germline V gene are MNHEY and SVGAGI. The CDR3 nucleotides read TGTGCCAGCACCTCCACGGAGTTCGATACGCAGTATTTT. It specifies CASTSTEFDTQYF.

The chain carries TRBV2 and TRBJ2-4, with D uncertain. CDR3 length equals 14 residues. The germline V gene encodes CDR1 SNHLY and CDR2 FYNNEI. Trimming removed 5 bases from V and 5 bases from J, with 13 bases in between. CDR3 residues: CASSLAPRENIQYF. DNA of the CDR3: TGTGCCAGCAGTCTGGCCCCCCGGGAAAACATTCAGTACTTC.

The rearrangement links TRBV5-1 to TRBJ2-1; D gene uncertain. This CDR3 is built from 14 residues. Germline V CDR1 and CDR2: SGHRS, YFSETQ. Trimming took 0 bases from V and 9 from J, leaving 13 bases between them. The DNA of the CDR3 is TGCGCCAGCAGCTTGGAGTTCGCTTACGGTGAGCAGTTCTTC. The encoded protein is CASSLEFAYGEQFF.

J is TRBJ2-5 and V is TRBV18; no clear D gene. The assigned J gene may be wrong: the sequence end matches TRBJ2-7 better. The CDR3 extends over 13 amino acids. In germline, CDR1 is KGHSH, CDR2 LQKENI. This chain's CDR3 is CASSPPSSYEQYF. Here the CDR3 DNA reads TGTGCCAGCTCACCACCGAGCTCCTACGAGCAGTACTTC.

The table lists this clone with a count of one. V is TRBV28 and J is TRBJ2-1; the match to TRBD2 covers 12 bases. Trimming cost V 3 bases and J 4 bases; bases outside gene matches: 1. Germline CDR1 and CDR2: MDHEN and SYDVKM. CDR3 length: 15 residues. CDR3 residues: CASSFGTSGYNEQFF. In nucleotides, the CDR3 is TGTGCCAGCAGTTTCGGGACTAGCGGGTACAATGAGCAGTTCTTC.

This rearrangement joins TRBV7-8 to TRBJ2-1; 7 bases fit TRBD2. J gave up 5 bases and V 2 bases, and 6 bases lay outside the gene matches. Germline CDR1 reads SGHVS; CDR2 reads FQNEAQ. The CDR3 is 15 residues long. The CDR3 DNA is TGTGCCAGCAGCTTAAAATTTGGGGGGGACAATGAGCAGTTCTTC. Translation gives CASSLKFGGDNEQFF.

The chain employs TRBV7-2 and TRBJ1-5; TRBD1 matches 9 bases. Looked up from germline, CDR1 is SGHTA and CDR2 is FQGNSA. Trimming cost V 5 bases and J 7 bases; bases outside gene matches: 9. The length of the CDR3 is 15 residues. Written as DNA, the CDR3 is TGTGCCAGCAGCACCCAGACAGGGGGGGAACAGCCCCAGCATTTT. Its protein is CASSTQTGGEQPQHF.